This T cell receptor (beta chain) was captured in a study of blood T cell repertoires in COVID-19. Study overall: Sites across the United States, Italy and Spain contributed samples from acute and convalescent COVID-19. PBMCs, B-cell-depleted T cells, or T cells provided the cDNA or gDNA that made up the material.

CDR3 size: 14 residues. Germline V gene data show CDR1 as SQVTM and CDR2 as ANQGSEA. The junction had 6 bases not matched to a gene; V was cut back by 4 bases and J by 1 base. Authors' processing steps: Reference gene primers were amplified, and this amplification served to estimate nucleated cell counts. The table came from immunoSEQ multiplex PCR; TCRdb's copy has only in-frame clones and leaves some out. That table gives V, J and clone size, and the DNA gave D and trimming. The sample holds more than 200,000 clones, around 81% seen once. The sequence was collected from a man aged 50 to 59 with active or convalescent COVID-19. This chain links TRBV29-1 with TRBJ1-1; TRBD1 matches 7 bases. Sequencing was done on a sample of peripheral blood. CDR3 in DNA: TGCAGCGTTGGATACAGGGGACCGAACACTGAAGCTTTCTTT. Protein sequence: CSVGYRGPNTEAFF.